What follows is one T cell receptor (beta chain) and its context. Its matching antigen is unknown. The identical CDR3 is also encoded by other nucleotide sequences in the sample. The data are from a study of beta chain features in type 1 diabetes. All of the isolated RNA was reverse transcribed, so expressed TCRB transcripts were sequenced. Repertoires were generated with immunoSEQ multiplex PCR, while TCRdb's copy carries only in-frame clones and drops some. This sample yields some 290,000 clones, of which around 24% are seen a single time; approximately 0.011% belongs to the top ten. Study-level results: PCR might show a preference for shorter templates, equally across patients and controls. Researchers report that Type 1 diabetes patients had moderately but significantly shorter TCRB CDR3s across all four CD4+ subsets.

Germline CDR1 and CDR2: SQVTM and ANQGSEA. The germline V and J ends were trimmed by 6 bases and 1 base, with 8 bases remaining between them. The CDR3 length is 12 residues. Via CD45RO/CCR7/CD25/CD127/CD95/CD27, cells of the CD4+ naive, central memory, regulatory and stem cell-like memory subsets were sorted. Populations isolated by sorting all had purity greater than 95%. The chain recombines TRBV29-1 with TRBJ2-3; D perhaps matches TRBD1 (5 bases). This clonotype originated in a woman in her thirties with type 1 diabetes. Sequenced sample: naive CD4+ T cells from blood. The CDR3 nucleotides read TGCAGCGTCGAACAGGGCACAGATACGCAGTATTTT. Encoded protein: CSVEQGTDTQYF.